These 6 T cell receptor beta chains were sequenced from one sample in a study of T cells in Graves' hyperthyroidism and ophthalmopathy. RNA transcripts served as the template for amplifying TCR beta CDR3 regions. First-round RT-PCR of the TCR CDR3 relied on the HTBI primer set. TCRdb called the multiplex PCR reads again in MiXCR, with one record for every CDR3 protein. The sample lists nearly 750,000 distinct CDR3 sequences; just over 35% were seen once. The sample taken for sequencing was blood. The receptors come from a woman in her forties with Graves' hyperthyroidism.

This clonotype was counted only a few times. The chain joins TRBV28 to TRBJ2-7, with TRBD1 matching over 10 bases. V was clipped by 6 bases and J by 2 bases; unmatched bases: 13. This CDR3 is built from 17 residues. Germline lookup yields CDR1 MDHEN and CDR2 SYDVKM. CDR3 in amino acids: CASSGSVVGQGAYEQYF. CDR3 nucleotides: TGTGCCAGCAGCGGGTCTGTGGTTGGACAGGGGGCCTACGAGCAGTACTTC. Using reference TRBV28 and TRBJ2-7 for the parts outside the CDR3, the full variable domain is DVKVTQSSRYLVKRTGEKVFLECVQDMDHENMFWYRQDPGLGLRLIYFSYDVKMKEKGDIPEGYSVSREKKERFSLILESASTNQTSMYLCASSGSVVGQGAYEQYFGPGTRLTVT.

This clonotype occurred a few times. The genes are TRBV19 and TRBJ1-5, with 7 bases identical to TRBD1. J gave up 7 bases and V 2 bases, and 8 bases lay outside the gene matches. Germline V lookup: CDR1 LNHDA, CDR2 SQIVND (reference sequence). The CDR3 length is 15 residues. Here the CDR3 reads CASSISGGANQPQHF. The CDR3 bases are TGTGCCAGTAGTATATCAGGGGGGGCAAACCAGCCCCAGCATTTT.

The V call is TRBV19, the J call TRBJ2-2; TRBD1 matches 7 bases. Germline V gene lookup returns CDR1 LNHDA and CDR2 SQIVND (reference sequence). V gave up 4 bases and J gave up 9 bases; unmatched junction bases: 14. CDR3 size: 16 residues. The CDR3 loop reads CASSTRSTGNKRELFF. CDR3 sequence (DNA): TGTGCCAGTAGTACCCGATCGACAGGGAATAAGCGGGAGCTGTTTTTT.

This chain uses TRBV9 with TRBJ1-2, with D perhaps TRBD1 (6 bases). This CDR3 contains 16 residues. Trimming removed 7 bases from V and 3 bases from J, with 22 bases in between. Germline lookup yields CDR1 SGDLS and CDR2 YYNGEE. The CDR3 DNA reads TGTGCCAGCTCGGACGTATTGGGCAGGGGACACTATGGCTACACCTTC. Protein: CASSDVLGRGHYGYTF.

This clonotype has more than one count but fewer than ten. The chain carries TRBV20-1 and TRBJ2-5, with 8 nucleotides matching TRBD2. CDR1 and CDR2 (germline): DFQATT, SNEGSKA (reference sequence). The V segment lost 5 bases and the J segment 2 bases; nucleotides outside the gene matches: 10. This CDR3 is 15 amino acids long. The CDR3 DNA reads as TGCAGTGCTCCGCCTTTTGGCGGGGGGCAAGAGACCCAGTACTTC. Translated, it gives CSAPPFGGGQETQYF.

This clonotype was seen repeatedly, ten times or more. This chain joins TRBV7-9 and TRBJ2-5; a possible D gene is TRBD1 (6 bases). Germline V lookup: CDR1 SEHNR, CDR2 FQNEAQ (reference sequence). CDR3 length equals 15 residues. V gave up 0 bases and J gave up 2 bases, with 10 bases separating them. CDR3 residues: CASSLARTEQETQYF. As DNA, the CDR3 is TGTGCCAGCAGCTTAGCCCGGACAGAACAAGAGACCCAGTACTTC.